The T cell receptor (beta chain) described here comes from a study of blood T cell repertoires in COVID-19. The authors' processing: Scientists estimated how many nucleated cells there were by amplifying reference gene primers. Clones were read by immunoSEQ multiplex PCR, and TCRdb kept only the in-frame ones, dropping some. Clone size and V and J calls were adopted from that table, with D and trimming inferred from the DNA. Here the sample spans about 39,000 clones, about 81% being singletons. This clone was detected only a few times. The sample was peripheral blood. The receptor was isolated from a human donor in a cohort sampled during active or convalescent COVID-19. The donor label of this sample is uncertain.

CDR3 sequence reads: CATSDEANEQFF. CDR3 in DNA: TGTGCCACCAGTGATGAAGCAAATGAGCAGTTCTTC. J is TRBJ2-1 and V is TRBV24-1; D call uncertain. The CDR3 has 12 residues. CDR1 is KGHDR, CDR2 SFDVKD, per germline. Between the trimmed V and J ends, which lost 3 bases and 7 bases, there was a span of 6 bases.